Sequencing of this T cell receptor beta chain was carried out in a study of sequential checkpoint blockade in melanoma. This CDR3 spans 13 amino acids. V lost 3 bases to trimming and J lost 7 bases; unmatched junction nucleotides: 5. CDR1 is WSHSY, CDR2 SAAADI, per germline. Treatment given: randomized to nivolumab then ipilimumab (arm A) or the reverse (arm B). From thawed PBMCs, live CD3+CD8+ cells negative for CD19 and CD56 were sorted. Generated by immunoSEQ multiplex PCR, the TCRdb table keeps only in-frame clones and is missing some. The table records around 8,500 clones, around three fifths of them present only once.

Here the sequenced sample was CD8+ T cells sorted from blood (inferred from file names), taken from a patient given nivolumab and ipilimumab in sequence. The rearrangement links TRBV10-2 to TRBJ2-7, with 8 positions matching TRBD2. This receptor was obtained from a human donor with melanoma. The CDR3 protein is CASSDLGGGEQYF. Written as DNA, the CDR3 is TGCGCCAGCAGTGACCTCGGGGGGGGTGAGCAGTACTTC.